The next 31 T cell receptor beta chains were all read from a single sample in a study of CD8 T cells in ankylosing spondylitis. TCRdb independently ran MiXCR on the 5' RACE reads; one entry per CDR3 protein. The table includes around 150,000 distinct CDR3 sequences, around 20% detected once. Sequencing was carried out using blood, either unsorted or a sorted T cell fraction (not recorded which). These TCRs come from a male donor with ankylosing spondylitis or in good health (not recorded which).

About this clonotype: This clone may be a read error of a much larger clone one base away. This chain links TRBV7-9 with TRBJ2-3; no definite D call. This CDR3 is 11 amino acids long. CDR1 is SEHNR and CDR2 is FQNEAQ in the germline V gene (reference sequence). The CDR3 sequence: CVSRMIDTQYF. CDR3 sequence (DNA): TGTGTCAGCAGGATGATCGATACGCAGTATTTT.

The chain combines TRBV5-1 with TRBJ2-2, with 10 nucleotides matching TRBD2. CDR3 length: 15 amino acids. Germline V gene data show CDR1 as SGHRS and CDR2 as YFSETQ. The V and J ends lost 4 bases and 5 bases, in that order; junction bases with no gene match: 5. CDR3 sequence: CASSPSGSQTGELFF. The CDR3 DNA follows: TGCGCCAGCAGCCCTAGCGGGAGCCAAACCGGGGAGCTGTTTTTT.

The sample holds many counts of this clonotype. The CDR3 coding sequence is TGCGCCAGCAGCCCGCCAAGCCCGGGAGATGAGCAGTACTTC. This translates into CASSPPSPGDEQYF. The J gene is TRBJ2-7, the V gene TRBV5-1; possibly TRBD2 for D (6 bases). Germline-derived CDR1 and CDR2 are SGHRS and YFSETQ. This CDR3 spans 14 amino acids. V lost 4 bases, J lost 7 bases, and 18 bases lay in between.

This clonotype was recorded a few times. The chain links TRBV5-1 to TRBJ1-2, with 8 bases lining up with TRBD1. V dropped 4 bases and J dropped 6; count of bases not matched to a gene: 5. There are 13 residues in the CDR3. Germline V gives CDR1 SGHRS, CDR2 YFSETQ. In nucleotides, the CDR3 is TGCGCCAGCAGCACGGGACAGGCGGATGGCTACACCTTC. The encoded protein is CASSTGQADGYTF.

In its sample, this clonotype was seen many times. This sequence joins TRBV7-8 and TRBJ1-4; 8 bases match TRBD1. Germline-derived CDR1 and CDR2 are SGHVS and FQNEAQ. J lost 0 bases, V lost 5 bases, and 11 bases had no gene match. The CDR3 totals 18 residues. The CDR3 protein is CASSPNRDRLATNEKLFF. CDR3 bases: TGTGCCAGCAGCCCTAACCGGGACAGGCTTGCAACTAATGAAAAACTGTTTTTT.

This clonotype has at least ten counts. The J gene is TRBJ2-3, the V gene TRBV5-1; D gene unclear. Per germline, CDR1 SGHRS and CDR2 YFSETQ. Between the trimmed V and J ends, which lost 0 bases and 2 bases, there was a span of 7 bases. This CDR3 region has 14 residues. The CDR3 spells CASSLGTFTDTQYF. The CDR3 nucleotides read TGCGCCAGCAGCTTGGGCACCTTCACAGATACGCAGTATTTT.

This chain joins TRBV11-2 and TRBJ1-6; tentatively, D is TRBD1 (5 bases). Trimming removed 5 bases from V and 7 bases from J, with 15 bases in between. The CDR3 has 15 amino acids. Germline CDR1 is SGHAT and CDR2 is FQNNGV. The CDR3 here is CASSPPLGGNSPLHF. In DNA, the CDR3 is TGTGCCAGCAGCCCCCCCCTCGGGGGAAATTCACCCCTCCACTTT.

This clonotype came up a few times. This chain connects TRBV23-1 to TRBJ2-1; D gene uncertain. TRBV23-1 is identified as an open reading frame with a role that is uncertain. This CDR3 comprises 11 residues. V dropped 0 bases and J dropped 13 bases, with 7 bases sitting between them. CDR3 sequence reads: CASSQSRPQFF. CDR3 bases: TGCGCCAGCAGTCAATCTCGGCCCCAGTTCTTC.

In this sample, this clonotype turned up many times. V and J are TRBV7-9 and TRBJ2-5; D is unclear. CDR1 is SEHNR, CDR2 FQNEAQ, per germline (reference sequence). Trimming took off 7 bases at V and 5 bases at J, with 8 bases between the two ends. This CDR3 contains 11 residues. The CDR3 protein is CASTFRETQYF. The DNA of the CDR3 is TGTGCCAGCACGTTTCGGGAGACCCAGTACTTC.

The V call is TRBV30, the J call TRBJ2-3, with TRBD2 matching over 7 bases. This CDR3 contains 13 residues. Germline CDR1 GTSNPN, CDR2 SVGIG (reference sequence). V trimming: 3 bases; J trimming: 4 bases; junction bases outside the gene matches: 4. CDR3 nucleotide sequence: TGTGCCTGGAGCGGGGAGGGACCAGATACGCAGTATTTT. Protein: CAWSGEGPDTQYF.

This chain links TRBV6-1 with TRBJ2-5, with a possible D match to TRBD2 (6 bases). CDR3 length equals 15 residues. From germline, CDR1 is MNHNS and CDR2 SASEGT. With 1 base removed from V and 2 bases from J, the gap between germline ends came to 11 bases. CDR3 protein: CASSEGASEQETQYF. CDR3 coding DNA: TGTGCCAGCAGTGAAGGGGCTAGCGAGCAAGAGACCCAGTACTTC.

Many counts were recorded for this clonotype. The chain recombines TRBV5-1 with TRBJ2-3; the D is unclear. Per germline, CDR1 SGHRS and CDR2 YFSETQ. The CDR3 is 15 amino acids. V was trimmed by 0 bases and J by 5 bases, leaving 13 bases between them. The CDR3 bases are TGCGCCAGCAGCTTGGGGAACTCGGACGGAGATACGCAGTATTTT. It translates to CASSLGNSDGDTQYF.

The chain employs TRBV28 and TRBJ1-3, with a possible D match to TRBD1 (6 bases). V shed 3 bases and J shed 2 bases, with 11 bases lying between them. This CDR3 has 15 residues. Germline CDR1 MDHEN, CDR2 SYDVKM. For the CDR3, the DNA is TGTGCCAGCAGTTTCAGGGGAGGGACTGGAAACACCATATATTTT. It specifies CASSFRGGTGNTIYF.

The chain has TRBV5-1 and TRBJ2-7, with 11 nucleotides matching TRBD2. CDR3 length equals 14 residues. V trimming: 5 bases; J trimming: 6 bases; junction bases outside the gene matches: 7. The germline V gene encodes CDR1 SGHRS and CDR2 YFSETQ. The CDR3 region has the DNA TGCGCCAGCAGACAACTAGCGGGAGTTTTCGAGCAGTACTTC. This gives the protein CASRQLAGVFEQYF. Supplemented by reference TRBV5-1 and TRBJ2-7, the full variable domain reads KAGVTQTPRYLIKTRGQQVTLSCSPISGHRSVSWYQQTPGQGLQFLFEYFSETQRNKGNFPGRFSGRQFSNSRSEMNVSTLELGDSALYLCASRQLAGVFEQYFGPGTRLTVT.

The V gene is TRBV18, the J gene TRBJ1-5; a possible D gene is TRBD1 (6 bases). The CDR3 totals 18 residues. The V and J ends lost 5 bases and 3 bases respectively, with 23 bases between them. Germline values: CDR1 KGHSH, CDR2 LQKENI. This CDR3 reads CASSTNRQGTVDNQPQHF. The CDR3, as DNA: TGTGCCAGCTCAACCAATCGGCAGGGGACGGTGGACAATCAGCCCCAGCATTTT.

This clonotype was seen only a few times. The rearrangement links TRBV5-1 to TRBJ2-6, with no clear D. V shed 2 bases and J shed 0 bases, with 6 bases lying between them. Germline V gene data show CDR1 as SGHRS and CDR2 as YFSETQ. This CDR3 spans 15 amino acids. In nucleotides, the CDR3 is TGCGCCAGCAGCTTAGACACCTCTGGGGCCAACGTCCTGACTTTC. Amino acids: CASSLDTSGANVLTF.

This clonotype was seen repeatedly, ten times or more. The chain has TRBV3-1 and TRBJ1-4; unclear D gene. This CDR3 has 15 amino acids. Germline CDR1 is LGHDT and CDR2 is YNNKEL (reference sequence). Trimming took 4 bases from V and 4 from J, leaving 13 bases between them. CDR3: CASSPTGWGNEKLFF. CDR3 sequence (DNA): TGTGCCAGCAGCCCCACGGGTTGGGGTAATGAAAAACTGTTTTTT.

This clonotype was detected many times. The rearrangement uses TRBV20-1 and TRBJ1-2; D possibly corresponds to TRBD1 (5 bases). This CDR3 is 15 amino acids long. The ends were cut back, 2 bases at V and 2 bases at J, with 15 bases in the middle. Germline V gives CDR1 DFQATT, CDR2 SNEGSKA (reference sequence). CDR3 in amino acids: CSARSGEGMNYGYTF. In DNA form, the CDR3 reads TGCAGTGCTAGAAGCGGGGAGGGGATGAACTATGGCTACACCTTC.

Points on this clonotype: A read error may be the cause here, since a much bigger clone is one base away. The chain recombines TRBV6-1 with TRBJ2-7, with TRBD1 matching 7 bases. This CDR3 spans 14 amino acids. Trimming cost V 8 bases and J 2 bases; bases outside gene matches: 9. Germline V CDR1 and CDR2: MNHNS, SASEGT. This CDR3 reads CASAPGQVAYEQYF. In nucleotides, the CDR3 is TGTGCCAGCGCCCCCGGACAGGTTGCCTACGAGCAGTACTTC.

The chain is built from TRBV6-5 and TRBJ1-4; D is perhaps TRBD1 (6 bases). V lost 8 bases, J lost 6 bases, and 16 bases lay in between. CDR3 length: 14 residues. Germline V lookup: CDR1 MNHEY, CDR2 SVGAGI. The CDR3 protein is CASGIMGAYEKLFF. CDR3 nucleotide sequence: TGTGCCAGCGGTATTATGGGGGCTTATGAAAAACTGTTTTTT.

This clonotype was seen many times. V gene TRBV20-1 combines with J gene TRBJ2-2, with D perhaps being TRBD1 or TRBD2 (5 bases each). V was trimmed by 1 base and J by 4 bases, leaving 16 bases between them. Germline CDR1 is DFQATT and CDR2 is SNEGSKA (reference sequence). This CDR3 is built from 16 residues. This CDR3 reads CSARVRTGRGTGELFF. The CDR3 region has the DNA TGCAGTGCTAGAGTTCGGACGGGACGTGGCACCGGGGAGCTGTTTTTT.

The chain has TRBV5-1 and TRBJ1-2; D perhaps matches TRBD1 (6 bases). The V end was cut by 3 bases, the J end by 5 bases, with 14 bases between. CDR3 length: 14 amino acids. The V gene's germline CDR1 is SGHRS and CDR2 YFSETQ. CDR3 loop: CASSYGQSIYGYTF. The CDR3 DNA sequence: TGCGCCAGCAGCTACGGACAGAGCATTTATGGCTACACCTTC.

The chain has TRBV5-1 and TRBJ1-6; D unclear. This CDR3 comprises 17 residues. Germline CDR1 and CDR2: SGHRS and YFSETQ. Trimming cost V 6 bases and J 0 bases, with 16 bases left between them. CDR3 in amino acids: CASTERDVFSYNSPLHF. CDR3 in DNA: TGCGCCAGCACCGAGAGGGATGTTTTCTCCTATAATTCACCCCTCCACTTT.

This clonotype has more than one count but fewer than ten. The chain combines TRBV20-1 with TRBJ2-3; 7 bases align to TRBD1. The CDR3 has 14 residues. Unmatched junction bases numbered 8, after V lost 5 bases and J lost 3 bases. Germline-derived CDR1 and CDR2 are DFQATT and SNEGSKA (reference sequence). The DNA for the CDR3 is TGCAGTGCTTACAGGGGAGTGAGGACAGATACGCAGTATTTT. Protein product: CSAYRGVRTDTQYF.

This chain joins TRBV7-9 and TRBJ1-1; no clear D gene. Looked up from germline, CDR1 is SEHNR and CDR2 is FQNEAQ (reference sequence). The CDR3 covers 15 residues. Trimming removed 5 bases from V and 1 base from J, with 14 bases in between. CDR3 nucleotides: TGTGCCAGCAGCACGGACCGGACGCCGAACACTGAAGCTTTCTTT. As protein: CASSTDRTPNTEAFF.

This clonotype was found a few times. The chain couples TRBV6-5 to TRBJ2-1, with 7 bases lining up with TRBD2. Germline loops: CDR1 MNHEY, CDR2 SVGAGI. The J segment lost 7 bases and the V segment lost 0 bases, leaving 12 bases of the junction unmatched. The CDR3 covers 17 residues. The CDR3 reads CASSYSIYGAGWNEQFF. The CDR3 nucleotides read TGTGCCAGCAGTTACTCGATCTATGGAGCGGGATGGAATGAGCAGTTCTTC.

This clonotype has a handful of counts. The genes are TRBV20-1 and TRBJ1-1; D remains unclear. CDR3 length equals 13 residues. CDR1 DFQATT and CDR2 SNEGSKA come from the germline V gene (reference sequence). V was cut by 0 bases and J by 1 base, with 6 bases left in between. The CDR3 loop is CSARDWENTEAFF. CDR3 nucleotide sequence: TGCAGTGCTAGAGATTGGGAGAACACTGAAGCTTTCTTT.

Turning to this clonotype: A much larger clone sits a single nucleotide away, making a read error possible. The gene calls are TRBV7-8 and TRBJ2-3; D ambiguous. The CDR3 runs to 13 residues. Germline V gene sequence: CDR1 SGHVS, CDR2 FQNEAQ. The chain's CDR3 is CASSLRARDMQYF. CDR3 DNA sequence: TGTGCCAGCAGCTTGCGAGCGAGAGATATGCAGTATTTT.

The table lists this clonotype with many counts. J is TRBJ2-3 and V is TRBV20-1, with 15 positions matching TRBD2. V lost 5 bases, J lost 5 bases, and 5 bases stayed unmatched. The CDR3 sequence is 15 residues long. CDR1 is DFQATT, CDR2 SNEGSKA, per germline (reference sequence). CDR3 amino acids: CSARTSGRAGDTQYF. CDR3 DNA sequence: TGCAGTGCTCGGACTAGCGGGAGGGCCGGAGATACGCAGTATTTT.

The CDR3 sequence is CASSLDRGNYEQYF. The CDR3 DNA reads as TGCGCCAGCAGCTTGGACAGGGGGAACTACGAGCAGTACTTC. The chain links TRBV5-1 to TRBJ2-7; 8 bases are shared with TRBD1. J gave up 3 bases and V 0 bases, and 2 bases lay outside the gene matches. CDR1 and CDR2 from the germline V gene are SGHRS and YFSETQ. The CDR3 runs to 14 residues.

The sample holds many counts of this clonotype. CDR3: CASRNTGGYGYTF. The CDR3 DNA is TGTGCCAGCAGGAATACAGGGGGGTATGGCTACACCTTC. This chain connects TRBV6-1 to TRBJ1-2; the match to TRBD1 covers 8 bases. With 6 bases clipped from V and 5 bases from J, the junction kept 5 bases outside the gene matches. The CDR3 runs to 13 residues. CDR1 is MNHNS, CDR2 SASEGT, per germline.